What follows is one TCR beta chain and its context. Its antigen is currently unknown. The data derive from a study of cytomegalovirus exposure and HLA in healthy donors. Notes on the study in general: Per a prior analysis, the majority of TCR beta V segments were productive roughly 90% or roughly 30% of the time.

This PCR relied on a set of 60 Vbeta primers and 13 Jbeta primers. Sequenced by immunoSEQ multiplex PCR; TCRdb stores in-frame clones only, minus some. The repertoire holds about 180,000 clones, 80% seen once, with 5.7% in the top ten. This receptor was taken from a man in his forties or fifties in good health and CMV-seronegative. Sequenced: PBMCs.

The CDR3 DNA follows: TGTGCCAGCAGTGAGCGAGGAGGGGGGGATAACTATGGCTACACCTTC. Its translation: CASSERGGGDNYGYTF. J is TRBJ1-2 and V is TRBV2, with a weak D call TRBD1 (6 bases). This CDR3 is built from 16 residues. Looked up from germline, CDR1 is SNHLY and CDR2 is FYNNEI. V dropped 3 bases and J dropped 1 base, with 15 bases sitting between them. Full variable domain (outside the CDR3, taken from reference TRBV2 and TRBJ1-2): EPEVTQTPSHQVTQMGQEVILRCVPISNHLYFYWYRQILGQKVEFLVSFYNNEISEKSEIFDDQFSVERPDGSNFTLKIRSTKLEDSAMYFCASSERGGGDNYGYTFGSGTRLTVV.